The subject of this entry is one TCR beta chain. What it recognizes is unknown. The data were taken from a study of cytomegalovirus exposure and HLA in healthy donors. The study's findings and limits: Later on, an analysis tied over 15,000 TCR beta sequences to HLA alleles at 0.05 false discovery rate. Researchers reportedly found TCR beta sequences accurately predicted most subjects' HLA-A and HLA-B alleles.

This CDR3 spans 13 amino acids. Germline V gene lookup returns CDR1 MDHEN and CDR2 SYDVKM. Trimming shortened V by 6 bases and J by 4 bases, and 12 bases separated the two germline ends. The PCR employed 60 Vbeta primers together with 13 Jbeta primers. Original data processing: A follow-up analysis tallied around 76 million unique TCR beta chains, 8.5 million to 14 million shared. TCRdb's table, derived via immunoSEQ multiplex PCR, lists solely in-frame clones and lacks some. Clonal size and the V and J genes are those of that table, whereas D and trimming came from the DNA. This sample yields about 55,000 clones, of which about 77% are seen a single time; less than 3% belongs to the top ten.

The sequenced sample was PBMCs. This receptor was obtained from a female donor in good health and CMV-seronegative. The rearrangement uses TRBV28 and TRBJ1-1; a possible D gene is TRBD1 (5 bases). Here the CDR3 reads CASSKTGGTEAFF. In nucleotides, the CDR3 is TGTGCCAGCAGCAAAACAGGTGGCACTGAAGCTTTCTTT.